The entry below gives a single T cell receptor beta chain sequence along with its context. This record comes from a study of regulatory T cells in long-lasting Graves disease. iRepertoire HTBI primers and Arm-PCR of CDR3 regions built TCR beta libraries. TCRdb redid the calling of the multiplex PCR reads with MiXCR, one entry per CDR3 protein. The table has 600,000 to 650,000 distinct CDR3 sequences, around 17% seen once. Time point noted: newly diagnosed GD, antithyroid drugs for less than 3 months. TCR sequences were obtained from RNA taken from PBMCs. Germline CDR1 reads SGHAT; CDR2 reads FQNNGV. CDR3 length: 14 amino acids. Trimming removed 2 bases at V and 3 bases at J, with 8 bases between. The data also belong to a second study, concerning T cells in Graves' hyperthyroidism and ophthalmopathy.

This TCR was recovered from a woman under 40 with Graves disease. The source was peripheral blood mononuclear cells (PBMCs), collected at new diagnosis, from a patient treated with antithyroid drugs. The rearrangement joins TRBV11-2 to TRBJ2-4; D not certain. The CDR3 protein is CASSLIWGKNIQYF. The DNA of the CDR3 is TGTGCCAGCAGCTTAATTTGGGGCAAAAACATTCAGTACTTC.